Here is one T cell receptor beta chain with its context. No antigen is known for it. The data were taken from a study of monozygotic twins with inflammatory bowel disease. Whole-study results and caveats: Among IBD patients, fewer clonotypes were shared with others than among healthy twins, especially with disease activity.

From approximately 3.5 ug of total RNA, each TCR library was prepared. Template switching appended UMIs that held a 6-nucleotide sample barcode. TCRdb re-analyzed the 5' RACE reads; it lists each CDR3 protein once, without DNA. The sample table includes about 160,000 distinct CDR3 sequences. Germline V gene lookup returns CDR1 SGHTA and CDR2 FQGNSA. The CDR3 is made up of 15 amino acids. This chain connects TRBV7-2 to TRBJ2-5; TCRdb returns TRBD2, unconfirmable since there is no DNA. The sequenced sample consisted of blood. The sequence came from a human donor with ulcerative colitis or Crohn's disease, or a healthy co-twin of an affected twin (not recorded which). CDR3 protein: CASSLAGGTQETQYF.